The rows below give T cell receptor beta chains drawn from one sample of a study of shared clonotypes between healthy human individuals. Clones were sequenced by immunoSEQ multiplex PCR, and TCRdb holds only the in-frame ones, with some missing. The table has around 1 million clones, about 80% seen once. Input material: memory CD4+ T cells sorted from blood. The receptors derive from a man aged 18-30 years in good health. CDR3s include the opening cysteine and the closing phenylalanine or tryptophan.

J | V | CDR3
TRBJ2-3 | TRBV19 | CASGTGDTDTQYF
TRBJ2-1 | TRBV28 | CASSGLAGGLYNEQFF
TRBJ2-3 | TRBV4-1 | CASRVSGDTDTQYF
TRBJ2-6 | TRBV28 | CASSLLGASGANVLTF
TRBJ2-7 | TRBV21-1 | CASIIKRQGVWYEQYF
TRBJ2-7 | TRBV6-6 | CASSYAASGAYEQYF
TRBJ2-5 | TRBV5-4 | CASSTEAKAGQETQYF
TRBJ2-3 | TRBV5-1 | CASSTLLGGTQYF
TRBJ2-7 | TRBV21-1 | CASSKAHYRVRDRNTYEQYF
TRBJ2-6 | TRBV18 | CASSASSGANVLTF
TRBJ1-5 | TRBV28 | CASSMEGRGNQPQHF
TRBJ2-3 | TRBV5-4 | CASSEAEFTDTQYF
TRBJ1-2 | TRBV28 | CASSPGTRNYGYTF
TRBJ2-3 | TRBV7-9 | CASSRRTTRTDTQYF
TRBJ2-7 | TRBV9 | CASSPQGESSYEQYF
TRBJ2-2 | TRBV5-1 | CASSRGGPMNTGELFF
TRBJ1-4 | TRBV7-9 | CASSLWSENNEKLFF
TRBJ2-1 | TRBV6-6 | CASSDNPRTSPFF
TRBJ2-1 | TRBV11-2 | CASSISSHPYNEQFF
TRBJ2-7 | TRBV4-1 | CASSLSQGYEQYF
TRBJ2-3 | TRBV5-4 | CASSLSGGGRTDTQYF
TRBJ2-6 | TRBV10-3 | CAIRREGSDPGANVLTF
TRBJ2-7 | TRBV5-6 | CASSLAAGKSYEQYF
TRBJ2-7 | TRBV23-1 | CASSQSGDRGLSDEQYF
TRBJ2-1 | TRBV6-6 | CASSFYLPAYNEQFF
TRBJ2-7 | TRBV6-5 | CASSYSGRYEQYF
TRBJ2-1 | TRBV6-1 | CASSETENTYNEQFF
TRBJ1-2 | TRBV19 | CASSIEGYGYTF
TRBJ2-2 | TRBV10-3 | CAISRHRDREEAGELFF
TRBJ2-3 | TRBV6-4 | CASSVGTTSTDTQYF
TRBJ2-7 | TRBV21-1 | CATGEGGSYEQYF
TRBJ1-6 | TRBV15 | CATLPSPNSPLHF
TRBJ2-5 | TRBV2 | CASSERVARETQYF
TRBJ1-2 | TRBV29-1 | CSVGGQHETSNYGYTF
TRBJ2-4 | TRBV7-9 | CASSTGWAKNIQYF
TRBJ2-7 | TRBV7-2 | CASSWTGDPYEQYF
TRBJ1-1 | TRBV9 | CASSAGLGTEAFF
TRBJ2-1 | TRBV4-3 | CASSQELAGGNYNEQFF
TRBJ1-5 | TRBV7-2 | CASSLTRGNNQPQHF